This T cell receptor (beta chain) was captured in a study of beta chain features in type 1 diabetes. General study findings and limits: Among all four CD4+ subsets, Type 1 diabetes patients had TCRB CDR3s that were moderately but significantly shorter.

Expressed TCRB transcripts got sequenced, as all isolated RNA was reverse transcribed. Method: immunoSEQ multiplex PCR; TCRdb's copy keeps in-frame clones and lacks some. The sample includes 600,000 to 700,000 clones, about an eighth of them seen just once. Germline V lookup: CDR1 MNHEY, CDR2 SVGAGI. V gave up 2 bases and J gave up 3 bases; unmatched junction bases: 5. The CDR3 sequence is 15 residues long. This clone was counted only a few times. Its specificity is unknown. The chain carries TRBV6-5 and TRBJ2-7, with 9 bases fitting TRBD1. This TCR derives from a man aged 18 to 30 with type 1 diabetes. Sequenced sample: naive CD4+ T cells from blood. CDR3 nucleotides: TGTGCCAGCAGTTACGGTGAGACAGGGGGCTACGAGCAGTACTTC. It translates to CASSYGETGGYEQYF.